This TCR beta chain appears in the sequencing data of a study of blood T cells in healthy people across ages. Study findings and constraints: Per million T cells, TCR beta diversity dropped roughly linearly as age increased. Both higher diversity and more naive CD4+ cells marked long-lived donors when set against aged donors.

The CDR3 totals 15 residues. The germline CDR1 and CDR2 sequences are SEHNR and FQNEAQ (reference sequence). Remarks on this clonotype: No antigen is known for it. At one end, the junction sequence differs from germline, possibly due to a read error.

Combining a sample-barcoded 5' primer with a J-beta primer mix, a second PCR ran for roughly 6 to 12 cycles. Every cDNA was tagged by a template-switch adaptor with 12 random nucleotides. From the 5' RACE reads, TCRdb called clonotypes with MiXCR, one entry per CDR3 protein. The sample lists around 2 million distinct CDR3 sequences; around 42% were seen once. Per sample, a minimum of 6 million PBMCs were isolated. The chain employs TRBV7-9 and TRBJ1-1; D unclear. Sequenced sample: blood. The origin of this receptor is a human donor in good health. The CDR3 nucleotides are TGTGCCAGCAGCCCCGGTACGGGAACAAGGACTGGAGCTTTCTTT. This gives the protein CASSPGTGTRTGAFF.